This T cell receptor beta chain is from a study of shared clonotypes between healthy human individuals (dated by TCRdb to the early 2020s). In the study overall: A few men and two women, aged 18 to 49 years, made up the cohort. For each donor, CD4 naive and CD4 memory were each given three plates, CD8 naive was given two plates, and CD8 memory was given one plate. Blood TCR repertoires of about five healthy adults were deeply sequenced to estimate repertoire size and the extent of clonotype sharing between individuals. To increase sequencing depth and limit assay-specific biases, TCR repertoire library preparation and sequencing were carried out by different laboratories using diverse techniques. Between about 0.94 and 8.9 billion PBMCs per donor were obtained by leukapheresis. What the work shows at the level of the full study, not this receptor alone: Compared with non-shared clonotypes, the clonotypes found in all four sorted-subset donors had higher generation probabilities. Sampling was restricted to blood, and TCR repertoires in tissues likely differ from the TCR repertoires found in blood. Pairwise subsampling led to the expectation that sequencing depth would affect the degree of clonotype sharing among donors. Rarefaction of sorted-subset datasets indicated incomplete sequencing despite the large sequencing depth. Because the study included a small number of donors, the genetic and exposure-history diversity represented was limited. Estimated clonotype richness was generally larger for naive than for memory subsets. About 5% of naive CD4, 3.5% of naive CD8, 2.3% of memory CD4, and more than 0.35% of memory CD8 clonotypes were shared across a handful of donors.

As regards this clone: Its specific antigen is unknown. No quality values exist for individual bases; no much larger clone is one base distant.

CD8 naive samples were CD45RO-negative cells positively selected for CCR7, giving a CD45RA+CCR7+ population that excluded TemRA cells. Donors were healthy HIV-negative adults with no recently reported acute infections or vaccinations. All donors were Caucasian adults living in Nashville, Tennessee, USA. Blood was obtained by leukapheresis, after which PBMCs were separated by Ficoll-Histopaque density gradient centrifugation and cryopreserved in liquid nitrogen vapor phase. Analytical flow cytometry was used to check the purity and quantity of each magnetically sorted T cell population. Genomic DNA was isolated from each sorted fraction and quantified by UV absorbance on a Nanodrop 2000c. Using the deep immunoSEQ assay, TCR CDR3 regions were amplified from genomic DNA by multiplex PCR. Extracted genomic DNA from each cell subset was distributed evenly across all wells of several immunoSEQ 96-well plates, and each plate was treated as a replicate. For sorted subsets, about 210 ng of genomic DNA, equivalent to some 30,000 T cell genomes, went into each replicate PCR. The purified libraries were quantified using a Qubit 3.0 fluorometer, sized with a Bioanalyzer 2100, and then quantified again using the KAPA Library Quantification kit. A separate single-read 150-cycle Illumina NextSeq 550 flow cell was used to sequence each immunoSEQ 96-well plate. Per the original workflow: Because the immunoSEQ output held only junctional sequences and lacked quality scores, the filtering could not match the filtering applied to full-length reads. To assign V/J genes and CDR3, sequences were annotated against IMGT germline references using PyIR, a Python wrapper for IgBLAST v1.9. Reads with weak V/J assignments (E-value above 1e-6), missing CDR3, stop codons, out-of-frame junctions, or ambiguous translated residues were removed. V3J clonotypes were defined as sequences sharing the same inferred V gene, J gene, and CDR3 amino acid sequence. To compute the percentage overlap between repertoires, the number of shared unique clonotypes was divided by the size of the smaller repertoire. Richness of each repertoire was evaluated using RTK rarefaction, the Chao1 estimator, and Recon v2.1 estimates of unobserved clonotypes. Generation probabilities were computed with OLGA for all TCRbeta clonotypes obtained by the gDNA method from several donors. Entries here come from immuneACCESS through TCRdb and include only in-frame sequences with V and J called. Some clones fail to appear in such tables; in the studies checked, an unresolved V gene covers under half of the shortfall, and the cause of the remainder is unknown. D and trimming come from the DNA, and the V and J calls and clone size come from that table. In this sample the table shows about 1.9 million clones, roughly 95% of which occur a single time. Of the sample, around 1.7% is held by the ten largest clones.

The specimen was naive CD8+ T cells from PBMCs. Per the publication, the cell subset or site label means: CD45RA+CCR7+. The clonotype originates from a man aged 18 to 35 in good health. Some clones in this sample may be carry-over from other donors' samples.

The CDR3 has the sequence CASSPSPRGALYGYTF. The DNA is as follows: TGTGCCAGCAGCCCCAGCCCCAGGGGGGCTTTGTATGGCTACACCTTC. This chain joins TRBV7-2 to TRBJ1-2; 7 middle bases align to TRBD1. V lost 5 bases and J lost 5 bases, and the count of bases not matched to a germline gene is 14. According to the germline V gene, CDR1 reads SGHTA and CDR2 reads FQGNSA. The CDR3 starts with the cysteine, ends with the phenylalanine, and has 16 residues. The kept DNA is CDR3 alone, 48 bases in frame from the first base.